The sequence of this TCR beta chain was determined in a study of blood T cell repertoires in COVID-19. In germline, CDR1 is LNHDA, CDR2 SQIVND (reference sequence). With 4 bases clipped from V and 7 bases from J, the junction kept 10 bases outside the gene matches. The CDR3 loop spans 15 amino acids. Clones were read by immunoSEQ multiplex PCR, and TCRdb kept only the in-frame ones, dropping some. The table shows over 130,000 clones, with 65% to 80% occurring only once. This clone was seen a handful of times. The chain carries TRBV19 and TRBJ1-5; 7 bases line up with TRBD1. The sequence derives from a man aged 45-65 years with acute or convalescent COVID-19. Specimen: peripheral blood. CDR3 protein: CASSTSTGSGQPQHF. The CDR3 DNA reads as TGTGCCAGTAGTACATCGACAGGGTCAGGGCAGCCCCAGCATTTT.